These 12 T cell receptor beta chains came from one sample sequenced in a study of T-cell memory formation after mild COVID-19 (dated by TCRdb to the early 2020s). Receptor amplification or capture employed 5' RACE. Sequencer: Illumina NovaSeq 6000. The public reads were quality trimmed at Q25 with fastp and then assembled into clones with MiXCR by TCRdb, keeping productive beta chains. Every entry covers one CDR3 protein and lists the most common genes and DNA from its rows. The sample includes around 250,000 distinct CDR3 sequences, with 15% to 17% observed a single time. The ten largest clones add up to around 2.2% of the sample. The material sequenced was PBMCs or a T cell subset sorted from them (not recorded which). These receptors originate from an adult woman who had mild COVID-19 (a few samples of this study predate the infection). The sample titles of this study are shuffled in the database, so cell type and time point are left out; the donor was told from shared clones.

CDR3 sequence: CASSLDSALPLAFF. CDR3 DNA sequence: TGTGCCAGCAGCTTAGATTCAGCTTTACCGCTAGCTTTCTTT. The chain combines TRBV11-3 with TRBJ1-1; D uncertain. The CDR3 loop spans 14 amino acids. CDR1 and CDR2 (germline): SGHNT, YENEEA. With 0 bases removed from V and 10 bases from J, the gap between germline ends came to 15 bases. The variable domain in full, with the rest retrieved from reference TRBV11-3 and TRBJ1-1, is EAGVVQSPRYKIIEKKQPVAFWCNPISGHNTLYWYLQNLGQGPELLIRYENEEAVDDSQLPKDRFSAERLKGVDSTLKIQPAELGDSAVYLCASSLDSALPLAFFGQGTRLTVV.

This chain links TRBV20-1 with TRBJ1-5; D not certain. CDR1 DFQATT and CDR2 SNEGSKA come from the germline V gene (reference sequence). The V end lost 0 bases, the J end lost 4 bases, and 16 bases lay between the germline ends. The CDR3 contains 16 residues. The CDR3 DNA reads as TGCAGTGCTAGAGATCTGGGCATTTATCTTAATCAGCCCCAGCATTTT. Encoded protein: CSARDLGIYLNQPQHF.

The genes are TRBV14 and TRBJ1-6; TRBD1 is a possible D gene (6 bases). V gave up 1 base and J gave up 9 bases, with 13 bases separating them. Germline-derived CDR1 and CDR2 are SGHDN and FVKESK. The CDR3 is 15 residues long. The CDR3 reads CASSQGGGSSSPLHF. The CDR3 DNA follows: TGTGCCAGCAGCCAAGGAGGGGGGTCGAGTTCACCCCTCCACTTT.

This rearrangement joins TRBV24-1 to TRBJ2-3, with 7 nucleotides matching TRBD1. The germline gives CDR1 KGHDR, CDR2 SFDVKD. Trimming removed 4 bases from V and 3 bases from J; junction bases left unmatched: 9. The CDR3 consists of 16 residues. CDR3 sequence (DNA): TGTGCCACCAGTGACCCGGGACAGTCTATTACAGATACGCAGTATTTT. Its translation: CATSDPGQSITDTQYF.

The V gene is TRBV9, the J gene TRBJ2-7; 16 positions match TRBD2. The CDR3 has 16 residues. Germline V gene lookup returns CDR1 SGDLS and CDR2 YYNGEE. J lost 5 bases, V lost 3 bases, and 5 bases had no gene match. The CDR3 DNA reads as TGTGCCAGCAGCGCCCACGGGACTAGCGGGGGGGACGAGCAGTACTTC. Its translation is CASSAHGTSGGDEQYF.

This clonotype was detected only a few times. J is TRBJ2-2 and V is TRBV7-8, with a possible D match to TRBD2 (5 bases). V dropped 2 bases and J dropped 5 bases, with 12 bases sitting between them. Germline V gives CDR1 SGHVS, CDR2 FQNEAQ. The CDR3 spans 15 residues. The CDR3 region has the DNA TGTGCCAGCAGCTTATGGAAGGGCGGGACCGGGGAGCTGTTTTTT. It encodes CASSLWKGGTGELFF. Combining the CDR3 with reference TRBV7-8 and TRBJ2-2 gives the whole variable domain GAGVSQSPRYKVAKRGQDVALRCDPISGHVSLFWYQQALGQGPEFLTYFQNEAQLDKSGLPSDRFFAERPEGSVSTLKIQRTQQEDSAVYLCASSLWKGGTGELFFGEGSRLTVL.

This chain links TRBV7-9 with TRBJ1-2; 7 bases agree with TRBD1. The germline gives CDR1 SEHNR, CDR2 FQNEAQ (reference sequence). The CDR3 consists of 17 residues. V gave up 2 bases and J gave up 0 bases; unmatched junction bases: 9. CDR3 residues: CASSLSQGDRANYGYTF. CDR3 nucleotides: TGTGCCAGCAGCTTATCGCAGGGGGATCGGGCTAACTATGGCTACACCTTC.

V and J are TRBV3-1 and TRBJ1-2; the D is unclear. The CDR3 is made up of 12 amino acids. Germline V gene lookup returns CDR1 LGHDT and CDR2 YNNKEL (reference sequence). Trimming took 8 bases from V and 0 from J, leaving 7 bases between them. In nucleotides, the CDR3 is TGTGCCAGCGGCGGGGCTAACTATGGCTACACCTTC. It codes for CASGGANYGYTF. The variable domain in full, completed from reference TRBV3-1 and TRBJ1-2, reads DTAVSQTPKYLVTQMGNDKSIKCEQNLGHDTMYWYKQDSKKFLKIMFSYNNKELIINETVPNRFSPKSPDKAHLNLHINSLELGDSAVYFCASGGANYGYTFGSGTRLTVV.

The rearrangement joins TRBV6-1 to TRBJ2-3; possibly TRBD1 for D (6 bases). CDR1 MNHNS and CDR2 SASEGT come from the germline V gene. Trimming removed 5 bases from V and 6 bases from J, with 12 bases in between. The CDR3 runs 13 residues. The DNA for the CDR3 is TGTGCCAGCAGTCCGATCAGGGGCGATACGCAGTATTTT. Translation gives CASSPIRGDTQYF.

The chain employs TRBV6-1 and TRBJ2-7; D uncertain. The CDR3 is made up of 13 amino acids. Per germline, CDR1 MNHNS and CDR2 SASEGT. V was shortened by 1 base and J by 2 bases, with 6 bases between the two germline ends. The CDR3 region is CASSEGEAYEQYF. Written as DNA, the CDR3 is TGTGCCAGCAGTGAAGGGGAAGCCTACGAGCAGTACTTC.

The chain links TRBV5-6 to TRBJ1-5; no definite D call. Trimming removed 0 bases at V and 0 bases at J, with 10 bases between. Germline assignment: CDR1 SGHDT and CDR2 YYEEEE. The length of the CDR3 is 16 residues. CDR3 bases: TGTGCCAGCAGCTTGGTGTCAGGAGGTAGCAATCAGCCCCAGCATTTT. Its translation: CASSLVSGGSNQPQHF.

This clonotype was found once. The genes are TRBV2 and TRBJ1-5, with unresolved D. Germline V CDR1 and CDR2: SNHLY, FYNNEI. The CDR3 is 14 amino acids. Between the trimmed V and J ends, which lost 4 bases and 0 bases, there was a span of 7 bases. CDR3: CASSVGVSNQPQHF. In nucleotides, the CDR3 is TGTGCCAGCAGTGTTGGGGTTAGCAATCAGCCCCAGCATTTT. The whole variable domain, remainder taken from reference TRBV2 and TRBJ1-5, is EPEVTQTPSHQVTQMGQEVILRCVPISNHLYFYWYRQILGQKVEFLVSFYNNEISEKSEIFDDQFSVERPDGSNFTLKIRSTKLEDSAMYFCASSVGVSNQPQHFGDGTRLSIL.